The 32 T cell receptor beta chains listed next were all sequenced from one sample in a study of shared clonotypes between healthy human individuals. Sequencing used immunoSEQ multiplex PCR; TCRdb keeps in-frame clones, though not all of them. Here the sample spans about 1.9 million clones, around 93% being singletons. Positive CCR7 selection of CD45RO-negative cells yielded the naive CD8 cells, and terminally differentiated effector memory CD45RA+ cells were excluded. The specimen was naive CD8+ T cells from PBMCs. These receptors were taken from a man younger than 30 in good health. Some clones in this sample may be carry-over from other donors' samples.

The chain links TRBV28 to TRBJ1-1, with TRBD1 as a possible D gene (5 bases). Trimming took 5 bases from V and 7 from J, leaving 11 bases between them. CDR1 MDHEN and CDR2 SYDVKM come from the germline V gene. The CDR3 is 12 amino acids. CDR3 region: CASSPGRHEAFF. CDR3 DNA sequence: TGTGCCAGCAGTCCAGGGCGCCATGAAGCTTTCTTT.

Here the CDR3 DNA reads TGTGCCAGCAGCCAAGATTGGGGAACGGGGAAGACCCAGTACTTC. Amino acid sequence: CASSQDWGTGKTQYF. The chain has TRBV14 and TRBJ2-5; D may be TRBD2 (5 bases). The CDR3 contains 15 residues. The germline V and J ends were trimmed by 0 bases and 6 bases, with 14 bases remaining between them. Germline CDR1 SGHDN, CDR2 FVKESK.

The CDR3 loop is CASSPWPPYEQYF. The CDR3 nucleotides are TGTGCCAGCAGCCCCTGGCCCCCCTACGAGCAGTACTTC. This chain connects TRBV11-2 to TRBJ2-7; D not certain. This CDR3 is built from 13 residues. Germline loops: CDR1 SGHAT, CDR2 FQNNGV. V lost 5 bases, J lost 2 bases, and 10 bases lay in between.

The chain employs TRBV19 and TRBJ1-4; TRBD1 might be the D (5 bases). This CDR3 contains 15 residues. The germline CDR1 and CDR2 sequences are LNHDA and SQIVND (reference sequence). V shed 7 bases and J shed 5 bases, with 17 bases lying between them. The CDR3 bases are TGTGCCAGTATGGCCCCAGAGGGGCTGAATGAAAAACTGTTTTTT. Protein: CASMAPEGLNEKLFF.

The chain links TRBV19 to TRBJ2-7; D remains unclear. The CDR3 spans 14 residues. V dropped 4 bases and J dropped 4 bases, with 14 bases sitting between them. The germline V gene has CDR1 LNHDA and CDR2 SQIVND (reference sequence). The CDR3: CASSSLDNLYEQYF. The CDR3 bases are TGTGCCAGTAGTAGTCTCGACAACCTATACGAGCAGTACTTC.

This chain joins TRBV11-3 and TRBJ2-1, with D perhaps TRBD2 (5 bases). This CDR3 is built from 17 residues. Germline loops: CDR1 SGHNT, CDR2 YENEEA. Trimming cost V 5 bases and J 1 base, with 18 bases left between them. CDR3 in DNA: TGTGCCAGCAGCCCCCGAGAGGGTTCTAGGTCCTACAATGAGCAGTTCTTC. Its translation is CASSPREGSRSYNEQFF. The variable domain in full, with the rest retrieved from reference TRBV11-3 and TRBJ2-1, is EAGVVQSPRYKIIEKKQPVAFWCNPISGHNTLYWYLQNLGQGPELLIRYENEEAVDDSQLPKDRFSAERLKGVDSTLKIQPAELGDSAVYLCASSPREGSRSYNEQFFGPGTRLTVL.

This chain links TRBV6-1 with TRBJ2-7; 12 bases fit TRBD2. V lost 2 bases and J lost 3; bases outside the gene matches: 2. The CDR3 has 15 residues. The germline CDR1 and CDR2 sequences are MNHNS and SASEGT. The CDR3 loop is CASSELTSGSYEQYF. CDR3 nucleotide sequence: TGTGCCAGCAGTGAACTGACTAGCGGGAGCTACGAGCAGTACTTC.

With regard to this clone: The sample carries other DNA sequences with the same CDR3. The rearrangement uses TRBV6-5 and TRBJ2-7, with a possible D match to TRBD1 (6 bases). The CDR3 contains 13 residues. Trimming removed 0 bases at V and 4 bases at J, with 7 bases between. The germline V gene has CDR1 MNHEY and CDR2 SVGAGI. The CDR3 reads CASSYSRGYEQYF. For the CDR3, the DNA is TGTGCCAGCAGTTACTCCAGGGGTTACGAGCAGTACTTC.

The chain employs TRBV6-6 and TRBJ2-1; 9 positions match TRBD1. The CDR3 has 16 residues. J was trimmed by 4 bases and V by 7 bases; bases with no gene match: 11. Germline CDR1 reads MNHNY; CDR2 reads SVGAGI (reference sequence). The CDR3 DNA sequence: TGTGCCAGCATCGGCCCCGGGACAGGGCTATACAATGAGCAGTTCTTC. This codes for CASIGPGTGLYNEQFF.

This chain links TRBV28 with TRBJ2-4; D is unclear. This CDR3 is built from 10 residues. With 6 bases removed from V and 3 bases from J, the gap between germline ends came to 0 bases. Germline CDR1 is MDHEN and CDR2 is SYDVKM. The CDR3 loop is CASSKNIQYF. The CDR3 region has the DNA TGTGCCAGCAGCAAAAACATTCAGTACTTC.

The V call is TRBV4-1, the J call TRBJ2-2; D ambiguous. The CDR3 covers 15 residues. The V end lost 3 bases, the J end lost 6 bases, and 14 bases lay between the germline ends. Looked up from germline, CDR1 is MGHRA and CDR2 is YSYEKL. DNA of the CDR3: TGCGCCAGCAGCCACCCCGACACCGGGCCCGGGGAGCTGTTTTTT. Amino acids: CASSHPDTGPGELFF.

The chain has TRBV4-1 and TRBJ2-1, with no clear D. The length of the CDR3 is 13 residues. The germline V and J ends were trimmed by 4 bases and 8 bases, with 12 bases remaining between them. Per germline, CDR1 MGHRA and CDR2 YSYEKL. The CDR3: CASSRISSDEQFF. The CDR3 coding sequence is TGCGCCAGCAGCCGAATCAGTTCTGATGAGCAGTTCTTC.

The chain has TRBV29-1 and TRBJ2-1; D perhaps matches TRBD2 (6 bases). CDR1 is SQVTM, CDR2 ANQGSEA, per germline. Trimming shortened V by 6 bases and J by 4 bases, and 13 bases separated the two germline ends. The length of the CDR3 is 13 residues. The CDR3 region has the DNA TGCAGCGTGGGGGGTAGGAAGTACAATGAGCAGTTCTTC. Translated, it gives CSVGGRKYNEQFF.

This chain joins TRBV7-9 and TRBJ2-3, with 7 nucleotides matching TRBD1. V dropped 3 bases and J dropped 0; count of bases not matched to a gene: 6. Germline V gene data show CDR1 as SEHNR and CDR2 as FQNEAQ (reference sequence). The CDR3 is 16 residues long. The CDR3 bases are TGTGCCAGCAGCTTCGACAGGGCCCTTAGCACAGATACGCAGTATTTT. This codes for CASSFDRALSTDTQYF.

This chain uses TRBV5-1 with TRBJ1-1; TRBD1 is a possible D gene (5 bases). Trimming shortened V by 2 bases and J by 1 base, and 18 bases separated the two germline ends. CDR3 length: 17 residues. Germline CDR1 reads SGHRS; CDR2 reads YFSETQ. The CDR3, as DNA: TGCGCCAGCAGCTTAAGGGGATTGGAAATTGGGAACACTGAAGCTTTCTTT. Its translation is CASSLRGLEIGNTEAFF. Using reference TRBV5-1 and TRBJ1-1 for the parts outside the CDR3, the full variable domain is KAGVTQTPRYLIKTRGQQVTLSCSPISGHRSVSWYQQTPGQGLQFLFEYFSETQRNKGNFPGRFSGRQFSNSRSEMNVSTLELGDSALYLCASSLRGLEIGNTEAFFGQGTRLTVV.

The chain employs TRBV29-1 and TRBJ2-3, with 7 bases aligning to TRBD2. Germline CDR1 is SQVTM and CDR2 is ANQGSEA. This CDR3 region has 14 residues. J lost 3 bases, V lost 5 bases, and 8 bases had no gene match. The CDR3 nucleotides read TGCAGCGTTCAAGCGGGATTTCAAACAGATACGCAGTATTTT. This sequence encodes CSVQAGFQTDTQYF.

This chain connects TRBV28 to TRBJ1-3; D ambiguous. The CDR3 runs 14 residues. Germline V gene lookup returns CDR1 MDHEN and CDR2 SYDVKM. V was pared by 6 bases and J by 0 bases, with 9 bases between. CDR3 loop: CASSPTYSGNTIYF. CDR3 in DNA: TGTGCCAGCAGCCCCACCTACTCTGGAAACACCATATATTTT. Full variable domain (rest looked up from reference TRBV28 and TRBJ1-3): DVKVTQSSRYLVKRTGEKVFLECVQDMDHENMFWYRQDPGLGLRLIYFSYDVKMKEKGDIPEGYSVSREKKERFSLILESASTNQTSMYLCASSPTYSGNTIYFGEGSWLTVV.

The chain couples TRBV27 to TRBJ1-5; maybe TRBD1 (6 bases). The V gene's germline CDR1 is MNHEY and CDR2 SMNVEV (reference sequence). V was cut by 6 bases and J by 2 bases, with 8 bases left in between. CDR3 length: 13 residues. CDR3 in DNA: TGTGCCAGCAGGGGGGCGGGCAATCAGCCCCAGCATTTT. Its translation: CASRGAGNQPQHF.

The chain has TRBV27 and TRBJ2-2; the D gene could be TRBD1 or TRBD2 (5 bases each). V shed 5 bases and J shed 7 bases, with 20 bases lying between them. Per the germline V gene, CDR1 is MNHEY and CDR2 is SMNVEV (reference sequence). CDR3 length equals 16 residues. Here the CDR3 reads CASSPSVGPMHGELFF. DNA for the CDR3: TGTGCCAGCAGTCCCTCGGTGGGACCGATGCACGGGGAGCTGTTTTTT.

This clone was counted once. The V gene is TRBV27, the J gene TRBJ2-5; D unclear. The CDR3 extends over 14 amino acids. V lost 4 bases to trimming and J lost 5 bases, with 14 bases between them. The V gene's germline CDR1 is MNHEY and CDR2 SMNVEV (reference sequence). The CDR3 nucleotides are TGTGCCAGCAGTTCCCTCGGAAATCTCGAGACCCAGTACTTC. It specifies CASSSLGNLETQYF.

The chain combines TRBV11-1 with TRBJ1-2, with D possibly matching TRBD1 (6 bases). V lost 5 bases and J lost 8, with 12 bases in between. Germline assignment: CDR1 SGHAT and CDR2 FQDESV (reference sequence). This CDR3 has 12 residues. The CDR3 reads CASSVAGGGYTF. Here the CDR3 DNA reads TGTGCCAGCAGCGTCGCGGGGGGCGGCTACACCTTC.

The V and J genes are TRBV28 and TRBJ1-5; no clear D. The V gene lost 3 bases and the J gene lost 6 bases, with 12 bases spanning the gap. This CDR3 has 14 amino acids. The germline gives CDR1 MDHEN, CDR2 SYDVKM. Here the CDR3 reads CASSFRQSGQPQHF. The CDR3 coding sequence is TGTGCCAGCAGTTTTAGGCAGTCGGGTCAGCCCCAGCATTTT.

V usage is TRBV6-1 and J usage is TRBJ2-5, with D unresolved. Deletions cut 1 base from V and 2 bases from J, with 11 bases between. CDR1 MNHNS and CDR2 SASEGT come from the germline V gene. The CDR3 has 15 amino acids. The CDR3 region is CASSEGPQLQETQYF. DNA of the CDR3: TGTGCCAGCAGTGAAGGTCCCCAGTTGCAAGAGACCCAGTACTTC.

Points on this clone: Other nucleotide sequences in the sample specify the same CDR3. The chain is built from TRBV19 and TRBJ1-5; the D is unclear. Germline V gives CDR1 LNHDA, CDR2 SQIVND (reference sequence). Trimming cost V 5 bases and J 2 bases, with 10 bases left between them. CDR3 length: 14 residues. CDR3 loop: CASSPRLGNQPQHF. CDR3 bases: TGTGCCAGTAGTCCCCGCCTGGGCAATCAGCCCCAGCATTTT.

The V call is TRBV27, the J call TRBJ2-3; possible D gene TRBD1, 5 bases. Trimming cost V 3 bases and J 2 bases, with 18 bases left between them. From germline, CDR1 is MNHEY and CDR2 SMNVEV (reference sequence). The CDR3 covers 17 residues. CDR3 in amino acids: CASSLTQVKGPTDTQYF. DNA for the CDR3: TGTGCCAGCAGTTTGACCCAGGTGAAGGGGCCCACAGATACGCAGTATTTT.

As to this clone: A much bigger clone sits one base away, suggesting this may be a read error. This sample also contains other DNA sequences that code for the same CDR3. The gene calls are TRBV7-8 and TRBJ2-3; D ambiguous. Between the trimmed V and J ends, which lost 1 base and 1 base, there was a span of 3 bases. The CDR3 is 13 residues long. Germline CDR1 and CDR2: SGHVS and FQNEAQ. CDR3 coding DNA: TGTGCCAGCAGCTTAGGTGGCACAGATACGCAGTATTTT. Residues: CASSLGGTDTQYF.

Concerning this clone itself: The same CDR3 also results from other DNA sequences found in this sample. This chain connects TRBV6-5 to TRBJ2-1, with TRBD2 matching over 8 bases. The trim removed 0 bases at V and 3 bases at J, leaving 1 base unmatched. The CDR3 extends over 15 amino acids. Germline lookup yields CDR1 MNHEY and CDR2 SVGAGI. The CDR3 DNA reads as TGTGCCAGCAGTTACTCCGGGACTAGCTACAATGAGCAGTTCTTC. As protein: CASSYSGTSYNEQFF.

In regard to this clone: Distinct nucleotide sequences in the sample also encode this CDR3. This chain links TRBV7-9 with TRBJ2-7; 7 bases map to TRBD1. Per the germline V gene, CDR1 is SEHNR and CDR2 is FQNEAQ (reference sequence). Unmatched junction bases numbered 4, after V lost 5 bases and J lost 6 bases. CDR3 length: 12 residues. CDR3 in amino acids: CASSPAGGEQYF. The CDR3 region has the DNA TGTGCCAGCAGCCCAGCAGGGGGCGAGCAGTACTTC.

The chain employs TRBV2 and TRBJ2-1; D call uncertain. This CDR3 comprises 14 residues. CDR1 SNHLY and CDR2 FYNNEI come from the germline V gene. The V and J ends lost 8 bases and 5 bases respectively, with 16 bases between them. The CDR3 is CASLLSRNNNEQFF. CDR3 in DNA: TGTGCCAGCCTCCTAAGCCGGAATAACAATGAGCAGTTCTTC.

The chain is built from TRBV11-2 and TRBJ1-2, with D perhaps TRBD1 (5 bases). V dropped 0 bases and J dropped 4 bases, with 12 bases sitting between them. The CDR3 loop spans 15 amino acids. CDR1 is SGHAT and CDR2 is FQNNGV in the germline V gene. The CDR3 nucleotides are TGTGCCAGCAGCTTAGAACGGCTCGGGGGCTATGGCTACACCTTC. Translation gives CASSLERLGGYGYTF.

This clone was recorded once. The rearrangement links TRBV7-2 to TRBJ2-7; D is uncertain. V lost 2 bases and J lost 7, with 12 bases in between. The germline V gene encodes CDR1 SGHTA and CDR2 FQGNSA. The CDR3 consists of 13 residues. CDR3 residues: CASSLIGGTEQYF. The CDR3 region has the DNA TGTGCCAGCAGCTTAATAGGTGGTACTGAGCAGTACTTC.

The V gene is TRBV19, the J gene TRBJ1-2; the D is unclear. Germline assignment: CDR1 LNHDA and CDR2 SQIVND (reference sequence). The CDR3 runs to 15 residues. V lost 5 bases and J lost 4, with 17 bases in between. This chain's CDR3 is CASSAPAPNLYGYTF. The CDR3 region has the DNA TGTGCCAGTAGTGCCCCCGCCCCCAATCTCTATGGCTACACCTTC.